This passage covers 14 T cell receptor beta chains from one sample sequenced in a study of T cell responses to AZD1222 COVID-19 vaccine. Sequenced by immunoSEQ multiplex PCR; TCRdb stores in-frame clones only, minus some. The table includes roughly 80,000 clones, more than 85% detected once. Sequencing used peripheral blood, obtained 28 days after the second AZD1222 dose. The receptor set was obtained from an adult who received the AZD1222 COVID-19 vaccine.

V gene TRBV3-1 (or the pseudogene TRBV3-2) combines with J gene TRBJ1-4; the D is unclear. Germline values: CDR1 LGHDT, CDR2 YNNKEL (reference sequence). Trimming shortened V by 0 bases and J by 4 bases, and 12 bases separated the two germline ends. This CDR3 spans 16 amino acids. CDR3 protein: CASSQDWGRSNEKLFF. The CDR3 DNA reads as TGTGCCAGCAGCCAAGATTGGGGTCGGAGTAATGAAAAACTGTTTTTT.

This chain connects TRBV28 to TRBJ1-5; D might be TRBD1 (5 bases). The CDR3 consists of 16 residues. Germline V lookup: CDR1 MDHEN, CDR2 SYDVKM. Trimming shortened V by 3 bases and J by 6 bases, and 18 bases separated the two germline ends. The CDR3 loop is CASSFFGGLGFQPQHF. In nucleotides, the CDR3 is TGTGCCAGCAGTTTTTTTGGGGGGTTAGGATTTCAGCCCCAGCATTTT.

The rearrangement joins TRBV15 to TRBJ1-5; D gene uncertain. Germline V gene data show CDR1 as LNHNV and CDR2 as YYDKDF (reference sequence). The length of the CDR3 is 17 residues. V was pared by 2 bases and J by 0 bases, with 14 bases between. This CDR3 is CATSRTNRAPSNQPQHF. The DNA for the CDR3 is TGTGCCACCAGCAGAACCAATAGGGCACCTAGCAATCAGCCCCAGCATTTT. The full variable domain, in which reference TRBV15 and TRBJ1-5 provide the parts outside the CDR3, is DAMVIQNPRYQVTQFGKPVTLSCSQTLNHNVMYWYQQKSSQAPKLLFHYYDKDFNNEADTPDNFQSRRPNTSFCFLDIRSPGLGDTAMYLCATSRTNRAPSNQPQHFGDGTRLSIL.

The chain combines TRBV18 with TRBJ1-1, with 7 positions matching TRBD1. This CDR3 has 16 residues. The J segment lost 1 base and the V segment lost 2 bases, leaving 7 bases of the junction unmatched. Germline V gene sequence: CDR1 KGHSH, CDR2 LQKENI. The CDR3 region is CASSPYETGSNTEAFF. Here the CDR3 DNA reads TGTGCCAGCTCACCATACGAGACAGGGTCGAACACTGAAGCTTTCTTT.

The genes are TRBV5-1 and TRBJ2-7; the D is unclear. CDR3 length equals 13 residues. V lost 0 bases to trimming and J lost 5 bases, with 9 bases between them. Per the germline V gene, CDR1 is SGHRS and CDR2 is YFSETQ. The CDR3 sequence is CASSLGLSNEQYF. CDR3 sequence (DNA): TGCGCCAGCAGCTTGGGTCTTAGCAACGAGCAGTACTTC.

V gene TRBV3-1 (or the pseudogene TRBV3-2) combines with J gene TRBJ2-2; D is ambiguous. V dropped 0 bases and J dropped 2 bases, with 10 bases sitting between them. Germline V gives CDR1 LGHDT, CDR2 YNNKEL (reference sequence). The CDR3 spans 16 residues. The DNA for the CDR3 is TGTGCCAGCAGCCAAGACCGGACCTCTAACACCGGGGAGCTGTTTTTT. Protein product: CASSQDRTSNTGELFF.

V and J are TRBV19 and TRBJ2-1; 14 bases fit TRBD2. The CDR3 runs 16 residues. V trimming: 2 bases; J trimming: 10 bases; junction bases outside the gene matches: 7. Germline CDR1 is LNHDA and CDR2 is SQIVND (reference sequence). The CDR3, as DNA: TGTGCCAGTAGTATATCCTGGACTAGCGGGAGGAGGGAGCAGTTCTTC. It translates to CASSISWTSGRREQFF.

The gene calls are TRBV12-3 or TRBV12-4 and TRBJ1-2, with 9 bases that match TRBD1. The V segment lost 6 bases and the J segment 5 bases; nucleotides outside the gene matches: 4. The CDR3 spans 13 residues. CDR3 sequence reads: CASSNGQGYGYTF. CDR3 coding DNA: TGTGCCAGCAGCAATGGACAGGGGTATGGCTACACCTTC.

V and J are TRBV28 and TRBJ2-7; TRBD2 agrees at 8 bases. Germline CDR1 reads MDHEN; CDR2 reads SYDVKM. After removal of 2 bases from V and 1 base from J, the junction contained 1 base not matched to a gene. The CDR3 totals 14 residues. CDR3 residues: CASSLLAGSYEQYF. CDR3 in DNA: TGTGCCAGCAGTTTACTAGCGGGTTCCTACGAGCAGTACTTC. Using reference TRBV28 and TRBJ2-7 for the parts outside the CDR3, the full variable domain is DVKVTQSSRYLVKRTGEKVFLECVQDMDHENMFWYRQDPGLGLRLIYFSYDVKMKEKGDIPEGYSVSREKKERFSLILESASTNQTSMYLCASSLLAGSYEQYFGPGTRLTVT.

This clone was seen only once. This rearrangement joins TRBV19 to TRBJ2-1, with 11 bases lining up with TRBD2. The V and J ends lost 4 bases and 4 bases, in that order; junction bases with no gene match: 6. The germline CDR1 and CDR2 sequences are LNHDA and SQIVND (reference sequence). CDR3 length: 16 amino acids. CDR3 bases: TGTGCCAGTAGTACTTCACTAGCGGGAGCTTACAATGAGCAGTTCTTC. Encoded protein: CASSTSLAGAYNEQFF.

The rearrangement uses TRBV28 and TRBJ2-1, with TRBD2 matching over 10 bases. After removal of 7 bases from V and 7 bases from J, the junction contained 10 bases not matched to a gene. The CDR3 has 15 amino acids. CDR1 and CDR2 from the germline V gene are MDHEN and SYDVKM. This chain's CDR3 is CASNSILAGKNEQFF. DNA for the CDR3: TGTGCCAGCAATTCTATACTAGCGGGAAAGAATGAGCAGTTCTTC.

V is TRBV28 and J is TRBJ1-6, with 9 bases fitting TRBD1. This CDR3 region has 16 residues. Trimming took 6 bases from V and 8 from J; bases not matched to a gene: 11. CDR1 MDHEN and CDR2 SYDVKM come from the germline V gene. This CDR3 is CASSPGQGVLYSPLHF. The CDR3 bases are TGTGCCAGCAGCCCGGGACAGGGTGTTCTGTATTCACCCCTCCACTTT.

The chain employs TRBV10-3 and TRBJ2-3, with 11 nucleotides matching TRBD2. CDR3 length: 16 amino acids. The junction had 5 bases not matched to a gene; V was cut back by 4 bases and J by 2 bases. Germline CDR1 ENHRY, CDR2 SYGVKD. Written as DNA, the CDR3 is TGTGCCATCAGTGCGCGACTAGCGGGGAACACAGATACGCAGTATTTT. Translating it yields CAISARLAGNTDTQYF.

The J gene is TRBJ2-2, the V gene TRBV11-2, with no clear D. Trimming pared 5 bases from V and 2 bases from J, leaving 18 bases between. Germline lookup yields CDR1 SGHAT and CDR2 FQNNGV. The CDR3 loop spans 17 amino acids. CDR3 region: CASSPLPDWINTGELFF. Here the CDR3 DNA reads TGTGCCAGCAGCCCCCTCCCCGACTGGATTAACACCGGGGAGCTGTTTTTT.